These T cell receptor beta chains were read from a single sample in a study of blood T cell repertoires in COVID-19. Sequencing was performed with immunoSEQ multiplex PCR; in TCRdb, only in-frame clones are kept and a portion is missing. The repertoire holds more than 80,000 clones, with around 90% as singletons. Sequenced sample: peripheral blood. The receptors originated from a human donor with active COVID-19. The donor label of this sample is uncertain. Each CDR3 is given with its conserved first and last residue. The D gene is left open where the match is weak. A clone size is listed for some rows: how often the clone was seen (once, few, many), or a class if it is expanded.

CDR3 length: 16
D gene: TRBD1
V gene: TRBV5-1
J gene: TRBJ2-1
clone size: NA
CDR3 protein: CASSLAAGGPGDEQFF
CDR3 DNA: TGCGCCAGCAGCTTGGCCGCAGGGGGCCCTGGTGATGAGCAGTTCTTC

CDR3 length: 12
D gene: NA
V gene: TRBV5-6
J gene: TRBJ2-1
clone size: once
CDR3 protein: CASSLGLLEQFF
CDR3 DNA: TGTGCCAGCAGCTTGGGATTACTAGAGCAGTTCTTC

CDR3 length: 12
D gene: TRBD1
V gene: TRBV7-2
J gene: TRBJ2-1
clone size: NA
CDR3 protein: CASSSQGDGQFF
CDR3 DNA: TGTGCCAGCAGCTCGCAGGGGGATGGGCAGTTCTTC

CDR3 length: 14
D gene: TRBD1
V gene: TRBV5-5
J gene: TRBJ1-5
clone size: NA
CDR3 protein: CASSLEGAAQPQHF
CDR3 DNA: TGTGCCAGCAGCTTGGAGGGGGCGGCTCAGCCCCAGCATTTT

CDR3 length: 18
D gene: NA
V gene: TRBV19
J gene: TRBJ1-5
clone size: NA
CDR3 protein: CASSGPGLLSRGNQPQHF
CDR3 DNA: TGTGCCAGTAGTGGGCCGGGACTTTTATCCCGAGGCAATCAGCCCCAGCATTTT

CDR3 length: 16
D gene: NA
V gene: TRBV7-8
J gene: TRBJ1-5
clone size: NA
CDR3 protein: CASGPRGGASNQPQHF
CDR3 DNA: TGTGCCAGCGGCCCGCGGGGGGGCGCGAGCAATCAGCCCCAGCATTTT

CDR3 length: 15
D gene: NA
V gene: TRBV9
J gene: TRBJ2-1
clone size: NA
CDR3 protein: CASSGPGRGRNEQFF
CDR3 DNA: TGTGCCAGCAGCGGACCAGGCAGGGGGAGGAATGAGCAGTTCTTC

CDR3 length: 16
D gene: NA
V gene: TRBV6-1
J gene: TRBJ2-2
clone size: NA
CDR3 protein: CASSERSGPPTGELFF
CDR3 DNA: TGTGCCAGCAGTGAAAGGTCAGGGCCGCCCACCGGGGAGCTGTTTTTT

CDR3 length: 14
D gene: NA
V gene: TRBV5-6
J gene: TRBJ2-3
clone size: once
CDR3 protein: CASSPGGGTDTQYF
CDR3 DNA: TGTGCCAGCAGCCCTGGCGGGGGCACAGATACGCAGTATTTT

CDR3 length: 12
D gene: NA
V gene: TRBV5-5
J gene: TRBJ2-1
clone size: NA
CDR3 protein: CASSLMENEQFF
CDR3 DNA: TGTGCCAGCAGCTTGATGGAGAATGAGCAGTTCTTC

CDR3 length: 20
D gene: NA
V gene: TRBV27
J gene: TRBJ2-3
clone size: NA
CDR3 protein: CASSSKSGYVVEPSTDTQYF
CDR3 DNA: TGTGCCAGCAGTTCAAAATCCGGGTACGTGGTGGAGCCTAGCACAGATACGCAGTATTTT

CDR3 length: 16
D gene: NA
V gene: TRBV4-1
J gene: TRBJ1-5
clone size: NA
CDR3 protein: CASSQLADNSNQPQHF
CDR3 DNA: TGCGCCAGCAGCCAATTGGCAGATAATAGCAATCAGCCCCAGCATTTT

CDR3 length: 17
D gene: NA
V gene: TRBV4-1
J gene: TRBJ2-2
clone size: NA
CDR3 protein: CASSLTPDRFISGELFF
CDR3 DNA: TGCGCCAGCAGCCTGACCCCAGACAGGTTTATCTCCGGGGAGCTGTTTTTT

CDR3 length: 14
D gene: TRBD2
V gene: TRBV5-4
J gene: TRBJ2-5
clone size: NA
CDR3 protein: CASSFSGGWETQYF
CDR3 DNA: TGTGCCAGCAGCTTTAGCGGGGGCTGGGAGACCCAGTACTTC

CDR3 length: 15
D gene: TRBD1
V gene: TRBV4-3
J gene: TRBJ1-4
clone size: NA
CDR3 protein: CASSQWQGANEKLFF
CDR3 DNA: TGCGCCAGCAGCCAGTGGCAGGGGGCTAATGAAAAACTGTTTTTT

CDR3 length: 16
D gene: NA
V gene: TRBV6-1
J gene: TRBJ1-4
clone size: NA
CDR3 protein: CASSADRSATNEKLFF
CDR3 DNA: TGTGCCAGCAGTGCCGACAGGAGCGCAACTAATGAAAAACTGTTTTTT

CDR3 length: 16
D gene: TRBD1
V gene: TRBV15
J gene: TRBJ1-2
clone size: NA
CDR3 protein: CATSSPNLGTVYGYTF
CDR3 DNA: TGTGCCACCAGCAGTCCGAACCTCGGGACAGTATATGGCTACACCTTC

CDR3 length: 17
D gene: NA
V gene: TRBV9
J gene: TRBJ1-5
clone size: NA
CDR3 protein: CASSEGIGGISNQPQHF
CDR3 DNA: TGTGCCAGCAGTGAGGGGATCGGGGGTATTAGCAATCAGCCCCAGCATTTT

CDR3 length: 18
D gene: TRBD2
V gene: TRBV4-3
J gene: TRBJ2-7
clone size: NA
CDR3 protein: CASSQELGLAGSSYEQYF
CDR3 DNA: TGCGCCAGCAGCCAAGAACTGGGACTAGCGGGGAGTTCCTACGAGCAGTACTTC

CDR3 length: 15
D gene: NA
V gene: TRBV30
J gene: TRBJ1-2
clone size: NA
CDR3 protein: CAWSSLGGGWYGYTF
CDR3 DNA: TGTGCCTGGAGTTCACTGGGGGGAGGTTGGTATGGCTACACCTTC

CDR3 length: 14
D gene: TRBD1
V gene: TRBV2
J gene: TRBJ1-2
clone size: few
CDR3 protein: CASSVVRGRDGYTF
CDR3 DNA: TGTGCCAGCAGTGTAGTGAGGGGGCGGGATGGCTACACCTTC

CDR3 length: 14
D gene: NA
V gene: TRBV15
J gene: TRBJ2-5
clone size: NA
CDR3 protein: CATSGRDSQETQYF
CDR3 DNA: TGTGCCACCAGCGGCCGGGACTCTCAAGAGACCCAGTACTTC

CDR3 length: 13
D gene: TRBD1
V gene: TRBV7-2
J gene: TRBJ1-5
clone size: few
CDR3 protein: CASSIQGGQPQHF
CDR3 DNA: TGTGCCAGCAGCATCCAGGGGGGTCAGCCCCAGCATTTT

CDR3 length: 17
D gene: NA
V gene: TRBV12-5
J gene: TRBJ2-5
clone size: NA
CDR3 protein: CASGTGPQRADQETQYF
CDR3 DNA: TGTGCTAGTGGTACCGGACCACAGCGGGCCGACCAAGAGACCCAGTACTTC

CDR3 length: 15
D gene: NA
V gene: TRBV27
J gene: TRBJ1-4
clone size: NA
CDR3 protein: CASSDPTGRNEKLFF
CDR3 DNA: TGTGCCAGCAGTGACCCGACAGGCCGAAATGAAAAACTGTTTTTT

CDR3 length: 17
D gene: TRBD1
V gene: TRBV27
J gene: TRBJ2-7
clone size: NA
CDR3 protein: CASSLIPGQGFSYEQYF
CDR3 DNA: TGTGCCAGCAGTTTGATTCCGGGACAGGGTTTCTCCTACGAGCAGTACTTC

CDR3 length: 16
D gene: TRBD2
V gene: TRBV3-1/TRBV3-2
J gene: TRBJ2-3
clone size: NA
CDR3 protein: CASSLPGTSGVHTQYF
CDR3 DNA: TGTGCCAGCAGCCTACCCGGGACTAGCGGGGTACATACGCAGTATTTT

CDR3 length: 12
D gene: NA
V gene: TRBV30
J gene: TRBJ2-7
clone size: NA
CDR3 protein: CAWRRGSYEQYF
CDR3 DNA: TGTGCCTGGAGAAGGGGATCCTACGAGCAGTACTTC

CDR3 length: 15
D gene: TRBD1
V gene: TRBV11-2
J gene: TRBJ2-3
clone size: NA
CDR3 protein: CASSPRTGDTDTQYF
CDR3 DNA: TGTGCCAGCAGCCCGAGGACAGGGGACACAGATACGCAGTATTTT

CDR3 length: 15
D gene: NA
V gene: TRBV6-2/TRBV6-3
J gene: TRBJ2-5
clone size: NA
CDR3 protein: CASSLIRGASETQYF
CDR3 DNA: TGTGCCAGCAGTTTAATCAGGGGCGCCTCAGAGACCCAGTACTTC

CDR3 length: 16
D gene: TRBD1
V gene: TRBV24-1
J gene: TRBJ1-5
clone size: NA
CDR3 protein: CATSDPGDSDHQPQHF
CDR3 DNA: TGTGCCACCAGTGATCCGGGGGACAGTGACCATCAGCCCCAGCATTTT

CDR3 length: 14
D gene: NA
V gene: TRBV25-1
J gene: TRBJ2-3
clone size: NA
CDR3 protein: CASRGPGQTDTQYF
CDR3 DNA: TGTGCCAGCAGAGGGCCAGGGCAAACAGATACGCAGTATTTT

CDR3 length: 16
D gene: NA
V gene: TRBV19
J gene: TRBJ2-4
clone size: NA
CDR3 protein: CASSIWGVVDKNIQYF
CDR3 DNA: TGTGCCAGTAGTATTTGGGGCGTGGTGGACAAAAACATTCAGTACTTC

CDR3 length: 14
D gene: TRBD1
V gene: TRBV6-4
J gene: TRBJ1-2
clone size: NA
CDR3 protein: CASSGGQGSRGYTF
CDR3 DNA: TGTGCCAGCAGTGGGGGACAGGGGTCTCGTGGCTACACCTTC

CDR3 length: 14
D gene: NA
V gene: TRBV3-1/TRBV3-2
J gene: TRBJ1-1
clone size: NA
CDR3 protein: CASSRGTGPTEAFF
CDR3 DNA: TGTGCCAGCAGCCGTGGCACAGGACCCACTGAAGCTTTCTTT

CDR3 length: 15
D gene: NA
V gene: TRBV5-1
J gene: TRBJ2-2
clone size: NA
CDR3 protein: CASSLAGTNTGELFF
CDR3 DNA: TGCGCCAGCAGCTTGGCGGGGACGAACACCGGGGAGCTGTTTTTT

CDR3 length: 15
D gene: NA
V gene: TRBV5-5
J gene: TRBJ1-2
clone size: few
CDR3 protein: CASSLDNLRDYGYTF
CDR3 DNA: TGTGCCAGCAGCTTGGACAACCTGAGGGACTATGGCTACACCTTC

CDR3 length: 14
D gene: NA
V gene: TRBV28
J gene: TRBJ2-7
clone size: once
CDR3 protein: CASSKPRGSHEQYF
CDR3 DNA: TGTGCCAGCAGCAAACCCCGGGGGTCCCACGAGCAGTACTTC

CDR3 length: 14
D gene: NA
V gene: TRBV9
J gene: TRBJ1-2
clone size: NA
CDR3 protein: CASSREGINYGYTF
CDR3 DNA: TGTGCCAGCAGCAGGGAGGGGATCAACTATGGCTACACCTTC

CDR3 length: 14
D gene: TRBD2
V gene: TRBV28
J gene: TRBJ2-1
clone size: NA
CDR3 protein: CASATSGGANEQFF
CDR3 DNA: TGTGCCAGCGCGACTAGCGGGGGGGCAAATGAGCAGTTCTTC

CDR3 length: 13
D gene: NA
V gene: TRBV7-7
J gene: TRBJ1-5
clone size: NA
CDR3 protein: CASSLARDQPQHF
CDR3 DNA: TGTGCTAGCAGCTTAGCGAGGGATCAGCCCCAGCATTTT

CDR3 length: 17
D gene: TRBD1
V gene: TRBV4-3
J gene: TRBJ2-3
clone size: NA
CDR3 protein: CASSQDLRTGNTDTQYF
CDR3 DNA: TGCGCCAGCAGCCAAGATCTACGGACAGGAAACACAGATACGCAGTATTTT

CDR3 length: 13
D gene: TRBD1
V gene: TRBV19
J gene: TRBJ1-2
clone size: NA
CDR3 protein: CASTWDRGYGYTF
CDR3 DNA: TGTGCCAGTACCTGGGACAGGGGGTATGGCTACACCTTC

CDR3 length: 12
D gene: NA
V gene: TRBV6-2/TRBV6-3
J gene: TRBJ2-7
clone size: NA
CDR3 protein: CASSYQAYEQYF
CDR3 DNA: TGTGCCAGCAGTTACCAGGCCTACGAGCAGTACTTC

CDR3 length: 16
D gene: TRBD2
V gene: TRBV7-6
J gene: TRBJ2-2
clone size: NA
CDR3 protein: CASSLDASGGTGELFF
CDR3 DNA: TGTGCCAGCAGCTTAGACGCTAGCGGGGGCACCGGGGAGCTGTTTTTT

CDR3 length: 12
D gene: NA
V gene: TRBV18
J gene: TRBJ2-7
clone size: NA
CDR3 protein: CASSPHTYEQYF
CDR3 DNA: TGTGCCAGCTCACCACACACCTACGAGCAGTACTTC